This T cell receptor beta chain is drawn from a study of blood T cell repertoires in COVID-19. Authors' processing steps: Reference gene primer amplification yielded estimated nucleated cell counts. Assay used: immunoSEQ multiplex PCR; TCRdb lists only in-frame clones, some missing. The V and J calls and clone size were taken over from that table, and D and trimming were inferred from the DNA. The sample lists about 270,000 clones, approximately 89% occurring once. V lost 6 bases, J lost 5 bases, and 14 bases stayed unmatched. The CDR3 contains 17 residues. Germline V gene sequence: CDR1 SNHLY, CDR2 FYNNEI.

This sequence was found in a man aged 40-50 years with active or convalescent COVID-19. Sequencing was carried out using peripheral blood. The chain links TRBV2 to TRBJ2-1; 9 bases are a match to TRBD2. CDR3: CASSRDSGSGGNNEQFF. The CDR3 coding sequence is TGTGCCAGCAGCCGCGATTCCGGGAGCGGGGGGAACAATGAGCAGTTCTTC.